Shown below are 32 T cell receptor beta chains from a single sample sequenced in a study of OX40 agonist ivuxolimab in advanced cancers. Clones were read by immunoSEQ multiplex PCR, and TCRdb kept only the in-frame ones, dropping some. The table has approximately 80,000 clones, about 95% seen once; the top ten hold around 10%. Here the sequenced sample was CD4+ or CD8+ T cells sorted from blood, taken in a trial of the OX40 agonist ivuxolimab. Every receptor here comes from an adult with an advanced solid tumor such as melanoma, head and neck, liver or kidney cancer.

This chain links TRBV5-5 with TRBJ1-4; D not resolved. This CDR3 spans 20 amino acids. V dropped 0 bases and J dropped 0 bases, with 21 bases sitting between them. Germline values: CDR1 SGHKS, CDR2 YYEKEE (reference sequence). CDR3 in amino acids: CASSLVFRASPEATNEKLFF. CDR3 nucleotides: TGTGCCAGCAGCTTGGTTTTTCGGGCATCTCCCGAGGCAACTAATGAAAAACTGTTTTTT.

V usage is TRBV6-4 and J usage is TRBJ2-1; TRBD1 matches at 9 bases. The V and J ends lost 0 bases and 8 bases, in that order; junction bases with no gene match: 8. The CDR3 has 16 residues. CDR1 and CDR2 (germline): MRHNA, SNTAGT. The DNA for the CDR3 is TGTGCCAGCAGTGACTCTGGGACAGGGAGGTTGGATGAGCAGTTCTTC. Its translation: CASSDSGTGRLDEQFF.

The chain has TRBV28 and TRBJ1-2; D is undetermined. Trimming left V 4 bases short and J 7 bases short, with 16 bases between. CDR1 and CDR2 (germline): MDHEN, SYDVKM. CDR3 size: 14 residues. CDR3 in amino acids: CASSWEGIISGYTF. CDR3 bases: TGTGCCAGCAGTTGGGAGGGTATAATATCTGGCTACACCTTC.

The chain employs TRBV4-3 and TRBJ1-2; D uncertain. Germline V gene data show CDR1 as LGHNA and CDR2 as YSLEER. V was trimmed by 4 bases and J by 1 base, leaving 13 bases between them. The CDR3 consists of 15 residues. CDR3 in DNA: TGCGCCAGCAGCCTCAGGTCAGAAGGTAACTATGGCTACACCTTC. Protein sequence: CASSLRSEGNYGYTF.

This chain uses TRBV5-6 with TRBJ1-6, with TRBD1 matching over 8 bases. The CDR3 is made up of 15 amino acids. The trim removed 0 bases at V and 5 bases at J, leaving 1 base unmatched. CDR1 and CDR2 (germline): SGHDT, YYEEEE. The CDR3 DNA sequence: TGTGCCAGCAGCTTGGGGGGACAGGATAATTCACCCCTCCACTTT. Protein product: CASSLGGQDNSPLHF.

The rearrangement links TRBV20-1 to TRBJ2-7; D is possibly TRBD2 (6 bases). V was clipped by 8 bases and J by 3 bases, with 11 bases between them. The V gene's germline CDR1 is DFQATT and CDR2 SNEGSKA (reference sequence). The CDR3 contains 11 residues. As DNA, the CDR3 is TGCAGTCCGCGGGACTTCTACGAGCAGTACTTC. Residues: CSPRDFYEQYF.

This clone is a singleton in its sample. The J gene is TRBJ2-3, the V gene TRBV4-1; D is possibly TRBD1 or TRBD2 (5 bases each). Germline V gene lookup returns CDR1 MGHRA and CDR2 YSYEKL. This CDR3 has 17 amino acids. Trimming removed 2 bases at V and 2 bases at J, with 17 bases between. In DNA, the CDR3 is TGCGCCAGCAGCCAACGGGACGGAATGACCCCCACAGATACGCAGTATTTT. Encoded protein: CASSQRDGMTPTDTQYF.

The chain links TRBV6-6 to TRBJ1-1; no clear D. Trimming took off 7 bases at V and 9 bases at J, with 15 bases between the two ends. The CDR3 length is 12 residues. Germline CDR1 reads MNHNY; CDR2 reads SVGAGI (reference sequence). Here the CDR3 reads CASISDWVQAFF. The CDR3 DNA reads TGTGCCAGCATATCGGACTGGGTGCAAGCTTTCTTT.

Here the CDR3 reads CASSLMDRYNEQFF. CDR3 sequence (DNA): TGTGCCAGCAGCTTGATGGACAGATACAATGAGCAGTTCTTC. The J gene is TRBJ2-1, the V gene TRBV7-9; D possibly corresponds to TRBD1 (6 bases). The germline V gene encodes CDR1 SEHNR and CDR2 FQNEAQ (reference sequence). The CDR3 is 14 residues long. V lost 3 bases, J lost 4 bases, and 10 bases lay in between. Full variable domain (remainder filled in from reference TRBV7-9 and TRBJ2-1): DTGVSQNPRHKITKRGQNVTFRCDPISEHNRLYWYRQTLGQGPEFLTYFQNEAQLEKSRLLSDRFSAERPKGSFSTLEIQRTEQGDSAMYLCASSLMDRYNEQFFGPGTRLTVL.

In its sample, this clone was seen once. This chain links TRBV6-1 with TRBJ2-7; 7 nucleotides align to TRBD1. The CDR3 is 15 residues long. J was trimmed by 4 bases and V by 7 bases; bases with no gene match: 13. The germline CDR1 and CDR2 sequences are MNHNS and SASEGT. The CDR3 DNA is TGTGCCAGCAAAGAAGTCTCAGGGGACAGTTACGAGCAGTACTTC. Translated: CASKEVSGDSYEQYF.

This chain uses TRBV6-5 with TRBJ2-5, with TRBD1 as a possible D gene (5 bases). Deletions cut 7 bases from V and 4 bases from J, with 16 bases between. The length of the CDR3 is 14 residues. CDR1 and CDR2 from the germline V gene are MNHEY and SVGAGI. This CDR3 reads CASIGASHGETQYF. The CDR3 nucleotides read TGTGCCAGCATTGGGGCGTCACACGGAGAGACCCAGTACTTC.

The chain has TRBV5-1 and TRBJ2-7; 9 nucleotides match TRBD1. The ends lost 4 bases at V and 2 bases at J; junction bases unmatched: 7. The CDR3 sequence is 15 residues long. Germline V gene lookup returns CDR1 SGHRS and CDR2 YFSETQ. The CDR3 reads CASSPDRGFAYEQYF. The CDR3 region has the DNA TGCGCCAGCAGCCCCGACAGGGGGTTTGCCTACGAGCAGTACTTC.

This clone has only one observation. The J gene is TRBJ2-1, the V gene TRBV28, with 11 bases matching TRBD2. This CDR3 region has 17 residues. V lost 5 bases, J lost 5 bases, and 11 bases stayed unmatched. CDR1 is MDHEN and CDR2 is SYDVKM in the germline V gene. The CDR3 here is CASSPLSGRALDNEQFF. CDR3 DNA sequence: TGTGCCAGCAGTCCCCTTAGCGGGAGGGCCCTCGACAATGAGCAGTTCTTC.

The V call is TRBV19, the J call TRBJ1-4; unclear D gene. The CDR3 runs to 16 residues. Trimming took off 3 bases at V and 8 bases at J, with 19 bases between the two ends. Germline V lookup: CDR1 LNHDA, CDR2 SQIVND (reference sequence). The CDR3 DNA sequence: TGTGCCAGTAGTATTGAAGGCGGCGGAGTTGGGGAAAAACTGTTTTTT. Protein sequence: CASSIEGGGVGEKLFF. Combining the CDR3 with reference TRBV19 and TRBJ1-4 gives the whole variable domain DGGITQSPKYLFRKEGQNVTLSCEQNLNHDAMYWYRQDPGQGLRLIYYSQIVNDFQKGDIAEGYSVSREKKESFPLTVTSAQKNPTAFYLCASSIEGGGVGEKLFFGSGTQLSVL.

In its sample, this clone was seen once. V gene TRBV7-9 combines with J gene TRBJ1-1, with D unresolved. V was cut by 8 bases and J by 3 bases, with 10 bases left in between. The germline gives CDR1 SEHNR, CDR2 FQNEAQ (reference sequence). This CDR3 comprises 12 residues. CDR3 amino acids: CASERSYTEAFF. The CDR3 nucleotides read TGTGCCAGCGAGCGGTCCTACACTGAAGCTTTCTTT.

The chain couples TRBV5-6 to TRBJ1-1; D is undetermined. Germline V gene data show CDR1 as SGHDT and CDR2 as YYEEEE. This CDR3 comprises 14 residues. The V end lost 1 base, the J end lost 3 bases, and 10 bases lay between the germline ends. CDR3 residues: CASSLFQAHTEAFF. CDR3 DNA sequence: TGTGCCAGCAGCTTGTTCCAAGCGCACACTGAAGCTTTCTTT.

This clone occurred once. The junction and the germline gene differ at one end; a read error may be behind it. The V call is TRBV6-5, the J call TRBJ2-1, with TRBD2 matching 9 bases. This CDR3 contains 15 residues. CDR1 is MNHEY and CDR2 is SVGAGI in the germline V gene. CDR3 DNA sequence: TGTGCCAGCAGTGACTCAGCGGGGGGCTACAATGAGCAGTTCTTC. Protein sequence: CASSDSAGGYNEQFF.

V usage is TRBV10-3 and J usage is TRBJ2-1; TRBD2 aligns across 8 bases. The V segment lost 10 bases and the J segment 3 bases; nucleotides outside the gene matches: 8. The CDR3 has 14 residues. CDR1 is ENHRY and CDR2 is SYGVKD in the germline V gene. The CDR3: CASEEGTSYNEQFF. In nucleotides, the CDR3 is TGTGCCAGTGAAGAGGGGACTAGCTACAATGAGCAGTTCTTC.

The chain employs TRBV28 and TRBJ2-3, with D tentatively TRBD2 (6 bases). Trimming pared 9 bases from V and 6 bases from J, leaving 19 bases between. Germline V lookup: CDR1 MDHEN, CDR2 SYDVKM. The CDR3 is 14 residues long. The CDR3 nucleotides read TGTGCCAGAAGGGACTTCTCGATTCTCGATACGCAGTATTTT. It yields the protein CARRDFSILDTQYF.

The chain recombines TRBV14 with TRBJ2-1, with TRBD2 identical over 7 bases. The V and J ends lost 3 bases and 7 bases, in that order; junction bases with no gene match: 3. The CDR3 is 13 residues long. CDR1 and CDR2 from the germline V gene are SGHDN and FVKESK. Written as DNA, the CDR3 is TGTGCCAGCAGCCATAGACTAGCAAATGAGCAGTTCTTC. This translates into CASSHRLANEQFF.

The V and J genes are TRBV4-2 and TRBJ2-5, with D maybe TRBD2 (5 bases). Germline-derived CDR1 and CDR2 are LGHNA and YNFKEQ. The CDR3 has 14 residues. V was clipped by 4 bases and J by 2 bases, with 11 bases between them. In DNA form, the CDR3 reads TGTGCCAGCAGCCCTTCGGGCGGGCAAGAGACCCAGTACTTC. Translating it yields CASSPSGGQETQYF.

The gene calls are TRBV2 and TRBJ1-2, with 11 bases identical to TRBD1. The germline V gene has CDR1 SNHLY and CDR2 FYNNEI. After removal of 5 bases from V and 4 bases from J, the junction contained 15 bases not matched to a gene. CDR3 size: 18 residues. The DNA for the CDR3 is TGTGCCAGCAGTCCTGTCCCGGGACAGGGGGAATCCTCCTATGGCTACACCTTC. Its translation: CASSPVPGQGESSYGYTF.

The chain couples TRBV4-1 to TRBJ1-1; no reliable D call. V lost 0 bases and J lost 4, with 9 bases in between. Germline V CDR1 and CDR2: MGHRA, YSYEKL. The CDR3 runs 14 residues. The CDR3, as DNA: TGCGCCAGCAGCCAAGATTCAGGAATCACTGAAGCTTTCTTT. This encodes CASSQDSGITEAFF.

This chain connects TRBV14 to TRBJ1-6; no firm D call. V was clipped by 2 bases and J by 3 bases, with 5 bases between them. The CDR3 contains 14 residues. Germline CDR1 and CDR2: SGHDN and FVKESK. Written as DNA, the CDR3 is TGTGCCAGCAGCCAACGGAGCTATAATTCACCCCTCCACTTT. It specifies CASSQRSYNSPLHF.

This clone was picked up one time. The chain combines TRBV27 with TRBJ2-7; no firm D call. Germline-derived CDR1 and CDR2 are MNHEY and SMNVEV (reference sequence). The V end was cut by 5 bases, the J end by 5 bases, with 22 bases between. The CDR3 spans 16 residues. CDR3 sequence (DNA): TGTGCCAGCAGTCCCACCGAGGCCTTGAACGTCCACGAGCAGTACTTC. Its protein is CASSPTEALNVHEQYF.

The gene calls are TRBV28 and TRBJ2-1; no clear D gene. V gave up 6 bases and J gave up 10 bases, with 19 bases separating them. Per germline, CDR1 MDHEN and CDR2 SYDVKM. The CDR3 has 14 residues. This CDR3 is CASSYLIQSGEQFF. In DNA, the CDR3 is TGTGCCAGCAGCTACCTCATACAATCCGGGGAGCAGTTCTTC.

The rearrangement uses TRBV5-1 and TRBJ2-1; D not certain. Trimming removed 4 bases from V and 0 bases from J, with 11 bases in between. This CDR3 contains 15 residues. CDR1 SGHRS and CDR2 YFSETQ come from the germline V gene. CDR3 in DNA: TGCGCCAGCAGCGTGGGTCCGAGCTCCTACAATGAGCAGTTCTTC. The encoded protein is CASSVGPSSYNEQFF.

This chain joins TRBV6-4 and TRBJ2-3, with 10 positions matching TRBD2. The CDR3 length is 15 residues. After removal of 5 bases from V and 0 bases from J, the junction contained 2 bases not matched to a gene. From germline, CDR1 is MRHNA and CDR2 SNTAGT. CDR3 coding DNA: TGTGCCAGCAGTAGCGGGGGGGCCAGCACAGATACGCAGTATTTT. Protein: CASSSGGASTDTQYF.

This chain joins TRBV19 and TRBJ2-7, with D tentatively TRBD1 (6 bases). CDR3 length equals 13 residues. V was cut by 5 bases and J by 6 bases, with 14 bases left in between. Per germline, CDR1 LNHDA and CDR2 SQIVND (reference sequence). In DNA form, the CDR3 reads TGTGCCAGTAGTGTCCTCAGGGGTGGCGAGCAGTACTTC. It yields the protein CASSVLRGGEQYF.

This clone appeared a single time. The chain recombines TRBV6-4 with TRBJ2-1, with 13 bases identical to TRBD2. Germline CDR1 reads MRHNA; CDR2 reads SNTAGT. The CDR3 extends over 16 amino acids. V was clipped by 5 bases and J by 5 bases; unmatched bases: 6. In nucleotides, the CDR3 is TGTGCCAGCAGTAGGACTAGCGGGAGTCCCGACAATGAGCAGTTCTTC. It yields the protein CASSRTSGSPDNEQFF.

This rearrangement joins TRBV7-9 to TRBJ2-1, with 9 bases matching TRBD1. The CDR3 loop spans 14 amino acids. With 5 bases clipped from V and 8 bases from J, the junction kept 7 bases outside the gene matches. CDR1 and CDR2 (germline): SEHNR, FQNEAQ (reference sequence). CDR3 sequence: CASSRRDRVYEQFF. The CDR3 DNA sequence: TGTGCCAGCAGCCGCCGGGACAGGGTCTATGAGCAGTTCTTC.

The chain employs TRBV11-3 and TRBJ2-3; the D gene is possibly TRBD1 (6 bases). Germline V CDR1 and CDR2: SGHNT, YENEEA. Trimming pared 6 bases from V and 0 bases from J, leaving 7 bases between. CDR3 length: 13 amino acids. The CDR3 nucleotides read TGTGCCAGCAGTAGGGGGAGCACAGATACGCAGTATTTT. Amino acids: CASSRGSTDTQYF.